The rows below give T cell receptor beta chains drawn from one sample of a study of blood T cell repertoires in COVID-19. Sequenced by immunoSEQ multiplex PCR; TCRdb stores in-frame clones only, minus some. The repertoire holds fewer than 55,000 clones, roughly 90% seen once, with more than 7% in the top ten. What was sequenced was peripheral blood. Receptors originate from a man older than 75 with active or convalescent COVID-19. The CDR3 runs from the conserved cysteine through the conserved F or W. D genes are given only for firm matches. Not every row has a clone size; where given, it reads once, few, many or a size class.

d_call	v_call	j_call	clone_size	cdr3_nt	cdr3_aa
-	TRBV28	TRBJ1-5	-	TGTGCCAGCATTACGGGGGGAGGGCATCAGCCCCAGCATTTT	CASITGGGHQPQHF
TRBD1	TRBV5-4	TRBJ2-4	-	TGTGCCAGCAGTCGGGGACAGGGGGCAAATAAAAACATTCAGTACTTC	CASSRGQGANKNIQYF
TRBD1	TRBV2	TRBJ2-7	-	TGTGCCAGCAGTGAATTAGGGGACAGGTCCTACGAGCAGTACTTC	CASSELGDRSYEQYF
-	TRBV18	TRBJ2-7	-	TGTGCCAGCTCACCACCAGGGGCCCACGAGCAGTACTTC	CASSPPGAHEQYF
-	TRBV7-8	TRBJ1-4	-	TGTGCCAGCAGCCCGGACACGGTGCGGGAAAAACTGTTTTTT	CASSPDTVREKLFF
-	TRBV6-2/TRBV6-3	TRBJ2-6	-	TGTGCCAGCAGTTCCAGGGGTTCCGGGGCCAACGTCCTGACTTTC	CASSSRGSGANVLTF
-	TRBV5-8	TRBJ1-6	-	TGTGCCAGCAGCTTGATTCCACAGAATTCACCCCTCCACTTT	CASSLIPQNSPLHF
-	TRBV3-1/TRBV3-2	TRBJ1-2	-	TGTGCCAGCAGCCCCCAGGGTGTAAGCGGCTACACCTTC	CASSPQGVSGYTF
-	TRBV30	TRBJ2-7	-	TGTGCCTGGAGTCGTACTAGTTACTACGAGCAGTACTTC	CAWSRTSYYEQYF
TRBD2	TRBV7-2	TRBJ2-5	-	TGTGCCAGCAGCTCCGGGACTAACCTCCGAGAGACCCAGTACTTC	CASSSGTNLRETQYF
TRBD1	TRBV6-1	TRBJ1-5	-	TGTGCCAGCAGTGAGACACTATCGGACAGGGGAGATCAGCCCCAGCATTTT	CASSETLSDRGDQPQHF
-	TRBV7-2	TRBJ2-5	-	TGTGCCAGCAGCTTAGCAGGGGTTCAAACGGAGACCCAGTACTTC	CASSLAGVQTETQYF
TRBD1	TRBV7-2	TRBJ1-1	-	TGTGCCAGCAGCTTATCTCAGGGGGCTGAAGCTTTCTTT	CASSLSQGAEAFF
-	TRBV4-3	TRBJ2-3	-	TGCGCCAGCAGCCAAGAACTAGCAAGAAGCACAGATACGCAGTATTTT	CASSQELARSTDTQYF
TRBD2	TRBV7-2	TRBJ2-1	-	TGTGCCAGCAGCTTAGCGAACCGCGGGGGCTACAATGAGCAGTTCTTC	CASSLANRGGYNEQFF
TRBD2	TRBV7-8	TRBJ2-1	-	TGTGCCAGCAGCGCGCCGCCGGGACTAGCGGGAGGGCCTCAGTTCTTC	CASSAPPGLAGGPQFF
TRBD2	TRBV19	TRBJ2-3	once	TGTGCCAGTAAGACTAGCGGGGGTTGGACAGATACGCAGTATTTT	CASKTSGGWTDTQYF
-	TRBV10-1	TRBJ1-1	-	TGCGCCAGCAGTCCTTATGACAAGTTGAACACTGAAGCTTTCTTT	CASSPYDKLNTEAFF
TRBD2	TRBV5-1	TRBJ2-3	-	TGCGCCAGCAGCTTGGGGCTAGCGGGAGGGTCGGATACGCAGTATTTT	CASSLGLAGGSDTQYF
-	TRBV7-8	TRBJ2-3	-	TGTGCCAGCAGCTTAGCGGCGGTGGATACGCAGTATTTT	CASSLAAVDTQYF
TRBD2	TRBV6-6	TRBJ2-3	-	TGTGCCAGCAGTCGGGGACTAGCGGGGTTTACTAGCACAGATACGCAGTATTTT	CASSRGLAGFTSTDTQYF
TRBD2	TRBV30	TRBJ2-5	-	TGTGCCTGGAGCCCCGGACTAGCGGGAGGGCTTTTAGAGACCCAGTACTTC	CAWSPGLAGGLLETQYF